The next 14 T cell receptor beta chains were all read from a single sample in a study of neurological immune-mediated disorders. TCRdb reanalysed the 5' RACE reads using MiXCR and keeps one entry per CDR3 protein. The data hold tens of thousands of distinct CDR3 sequences, with about 6.3% observed a single time. Input material: PBMCs. Every receptor here comes from a woman aged 35 to 49 in good health.

This clonotype was recorded many times. V usage is TRBV2 and J usage is TRBJ2-5; 7 nucleotides line up with TRBD1. From germline, CDR1 is SNHLY and CDR2 FYNNEI. CDR3 size: 13 residues. V was pared by 6 bases and J by 5 bases, with 6 bases of the junction left unmatched. CDR3 in DNA: TGTGCCAGCAGCGGACAGGATGGGGAGACCCAGTACTTC. It is translated as CASSGQDGETQYF.

In this sample, this clonotype turned up many times. The J gene is TRBJ2-7, the V gene TRBV29-1; the match to TRBD1 covers 7 bases. CDR1 is SQVTM, CDR2 ANQGSEA, per germline. Trimming at V came to 6 bases and at J to 6 bases, leaving 8 bases not matched to a gene. The CDR3 length is 12 residues. For the CDR3, the DNA is TGCAGCGTCCCGACAGGGACAAGCGAGCAGTACTTC. Encoded protein: CSVPTGTSEQYF.

This clonotype came up many times. The J gene is TRBJ2-7, the V gene TRBV5-1; 8 nucleotides agree with TRBD2. The CDR3 length is 16 residues. Germline values: CDR1 SGHRS, CDR2 YFSETQ. V gave up 0 bases and J gave up 3 bases; unmatched junction bases: 8. The CDR3 reads CASSLEGGRRGYEQYF. For the CDR3, the DNA is TGCGCCAGCAGCTTGGAGGGCGGGAGGCGCGGCTACGAGCAGTACTTC.

In this sample, this clonotype turned up many times. This chain joins TRBV11-2 and TRBJ1-4, with TRBD1 matching 7 bases. Germline V gives CDR1 SGHAT, CDR2 FQNNGV. The CDR3 contains 14 residues. V shed 5 bases and J 8 bases; nucleotides not matched to a gene: 8. CDR3: CASSEDRVGEKLFF. In DNA, the CDR3 is TGTGCCAGCAGCGAAGACAGGGTAGGGGAAAAACTGTTTTTT.

Within the sample, this clonotype is medium-sized. The rearrangement links TRBV29-1 to TRBJ2-1, with TRBD1 identical over 9 bases. CDR1 and CDR2 (germline): SQVTM, ANQGSEA. V shed 6 bases, J shed 5 bases, and the junction held 17 bases outside the gene matches. The CDR3 spans 17 residues. This CDR3 reads CSVLPGPDRGGDNEQFF. CDR3 nucleotides: TGCAGCGTCCTTCCAGGACCGGACAGGGGAGGGGACAATGAGCAGTTCTTC.

The chain is built from TRBV10-1 and TRBJ2-1, with TRBD2 matching over 8 bases. The CDR3 has 16 residues. V lost 3 bases, J lost 0 bases, and 4 bases stayed unmatched. The germline V gene encodes CDR1 WNHNN and CDR2 SYGVQD (reference sequence). As DNA, the CDR3 is TGCGCCAGCAGTGACGGTAGCGGGATCTCCTACAATGAGCAGTTCTTC. The encoded protein is CASSDGSGISYNEQFF.

V is TRBV21-1 and J is TRBJ2-1; TRBD1 was called by the table and not checked on the DNA. TRBV21-1 is tagged as a pseudogene. CDR3 size: 13 residues. The chain's CDR3 is CASRRLSGDEQFF. The CDR3 nucleotides read TGTGCCAGCCGGCGCCTGTCTGGGGATGAGCAGTTCTTC.

This clonotype was recorded many times. The chain combines TRBV20-1 with TRBJ1-1, with D uncertain. Germline loops: CDR1 DFQATT, CDR2 SNEGSKA (reference sequence). The V end lost 3 bases, the J end lost 6 bases, and 11 bases lay between the germline ends. This CDR3 is 12 amino acids long. In DNA form, the CDR3 reads TGCAGTGCTAGTAGGTTGAGTCCTGAAGCTTTCTTT. Translating it yields CSASRLSPEAFF.

By its share, this clonotype is medium-sized. The rearrangement uses TRBV10-3 and TRBJ2-1, with D uncertain. The germline V and J ends were trimmed by 7 bases and 0 bases, with 13 bases remaining between them. Germline V gene sequence: CDR1 ENHRY, CDR2 SYGVKD. CDR3 length: 15 residues. CDR3 loop: CAIMGSPTSYNEQFF. CDR3 bases: TGTGCCATCATGGGTTCCCCTACCTCCTACAATGAGCAGTTCTTC.

In this sample, this clonotype is medium-sized. This rearrangement joins TRBV5-6 to TRBJ2-2, with D perhaps given as TRBD1 or TRBD2 (5 bases each). CDR3 length equals 13 residues. Between the trimmed V and J ends, which lost 1 base and 11 bases, there was a span of 12 bases. Germline assignment: CDR1 SGHDT and CDR2 YYEEEE. The CDR3 nucleotides are TGTGCCAGCAGCTTGACGGGGCCGGGCGAGCTGTTTTTT. Residues: CASSLTGPGELFF.

This clonotype occurred many times. The chain has TRBV27 and TRBJ2-2, with D perhaps matching TRBD2 (6 bases). Germline values: CDR1 MNHEY, CDR2 SMNVEV (reference sequence). Deletions cut 4 bases from V and 8 bases from J, with 11 bases between. This CDR3 has 13 residues. The CDR3 DNA sequence: TGTGCCAGCAGTTCCGGGACTTCAGGGGAGCTGTTTTTT. Its translation: CASSSGTSGELFF.

In its sample, this clonotype was seen many times. The chain employs TRBV5-1 and TRBJ1-5; D gene unclear. The length of the CDR3 is 14 residues. Germline values: CDR1 SGHRS, CDR2 YFSETQ. V was shortened by 4 bases and J by 7 bases, with 15 bases between the two germline ends. For the CDR3, the DNA is TGCGCCAGCAGCCCCCACTCGGGCCGGCAGCCCCAGCATTTT. Translating it yields CASSPHSGRQPQHF.

This clonotype was counted at least ten times. The chain carries TRBV5-6 and TRBJ2-5; D is unclear. There are 15 residues in the CDR3. CDR1 and CDR2 from the germline V gene are SGHDT and YYEEEE. V was shortened by 0 bases and J by 1 base, with 10 bases between the two germline ends. The CDR3 coding sequence is TGTGCCAGCAGCTTGGTCTCCCGGTCCCAAGAGACCCAGTACTTC. Its protein product is CASSLVSRSQETQYF. Complete variable domain (other parts from reference TRBV5-6 and TRBJ2-5): DAGVTQSPTHLIKTRGQQVTLRCSPKSGHDTVSWYQQALGQGPQFIFQYYEEEERQRGNFPDRFSGHQFPNYSSELNVNALLLGDSALYLCASSLVSRSQETQYFGPGTRLLVL.

This clonotype was seen at least ten times. This chain connects TRBV5-1 to TRBJ2-1; tentatively, D is TRBD2 (5 bases). Looked up from germline, CDR1 is SGHRS and CDR2 is YFSETQ. The V gene lost 1 base and the J gene lost 3 bases, with 11 bases spanning the gap. The CDR3 has 15 residues. CDR3 loop: CASSLPSGDYNEQFF. The CDR3 nucleotides are TGCGCCAGCAGCTTGCCCAGCGGAGACTACAATGAGCAGTTCTTC.